This is a list of T cell receptor beta chains from one sample in a study of OX40 agonist ivuxolimab in advanced cancers. Sequencing was performed with immunoSEQ multiplex PCR; in TCRdb, only in-frame clones are kept and a portion is missing. The sample includes some 66,000 clones, over 75% of them seen just once. Here the sequenced sample was CD4+ or CD8+ T cells sorted from blood, taken in a trial of the OX40 agonist ivuxolimab. These receptors all stem from an adult with an advanced solid tumor such as melanoma, head and neck, liver or kidney cancer. The CDR3 runs from the conserved cysteine through the conserved F or W. D genes are given only for firm matches. The listing skips clone size in some rows; elsewhere it reads once, few, many or a size class.

d_call	v_call	clone_size	j_call	cdr3_aa	cdr3_nt
TRBD1	TRBV5-1	-	TRBJ2-7	CASSLLPGQGYYEQYF	TGCGCCAGCAGCTTACTACCGGGACAGGGGTACTACGAGCAGTACTTC
-	TRBV2	few	TRBJ1-4	CASSPFGQNEKLFF	TGTGCCAGCAGTCCGTTCGGGCAGAATGAAAAACTGTTTTTT
TRBD1	TRBV10-3	-	TRBJ1-5	CAISERGPGNQPQHF	TGTGCCATCAGTGAGAGGGGGCCCGGCAATCAGCCCCAGCATTTT
TRBD2	TRBV11-1	-	TRBJ2-1	CASSFGLVNGEQFF	TGTGCCAGCAGCTTTGGACTAGTTAACGGTGAGCAGTTCTTC
-	TRBV2	-	TRBJ2-4	CASSESRFLAKNIQYF	TGTGCCAGCAGTGAAAGTAGATTTCTAGCCAAAAACATTCAGTACTTC
-	TRBV7-3	few	TRBJ2-3	CASSSDGWEHAQYF	TGTGCCAGCAGCTCAGATGGATGGGAACACGCGCAGTATTTT
TRBD2	TRBV7-9	-	TRBJ2-3	CASGDSGGDTQYF	TGTGCCAGCGGGGACTCGGGGGGAGATACGCAGTATTTT
-	TRBV10-1	-	TRBJ2-7	CASASSGLSYEQYF	TGCGCCAGCGCCTCCAGCGGGCTCTCCTACGAGCAGTACTTC
TRBD1	TRBV4-1	-	TRBJ1-5	CASSQGMARGLNQPQHF	TGCGCCAGCAGCCAAGGGATGGCCAGGGGGCTTAATCAGCCCCAGCATTTT
-	TRBV29-1	-	TRBJ1-3	CSATGGAAGNTIYF	TGCAGCGCGACGGGAGGGGCGGCTGGAAACACCATATATTTT
-	TRBV5-4	-	TRBJ1-5	CASSRGPQGSGNQPQHF	TGTGCCAGCAGCAGAGGCCCCCAGGGGTCCGGCAATCAGCCCCAGCATTTT
-	TRBV7-2	-	TRBJ1-2	CASSLDFANYGYTF	TGTGCCAGCAGCTTGGACTTTGCTAACTATGGCTACACCTTC
TRBD2	TRBV9	-	TRBJ2-7	CASSAERGELEQYF	TGTGCCAGCAGCGCAGAACGGGGGGAACTCGAGCAGTACTTC
-	TRBV9	-	TRBJ1-4	CASTSGGTTNEKLFF	TGTGCCAGCACAAGCGGCGGCACAACTAATGAAAAACTGTTTTTT
-	TRBV27	-	TRBJ1-5	CASSLDSGTASNQPQHF	TGTGCCAGCAGTCTCGATTCCGGGACCGCGAGCAATCAGCCCCAGCATTTT
-	TRBV6-1	-	TRBJ1-2	CASSESWKGHYTF	TGTGCCAGCAGTGAGAGTTGGAAGGGACACTACACCTTC
-	TRBV18	few	TRBJ1-1	CASSPGMGAFF	TGTGCCAGCTCACCCGGCATGGGGGCTTTCTTT
TRBD2	TRBV7-9	-	TRBJ2-5	CASSLIPAGQETQYF	TGTGCCAGCAGCTTAATTCCAGCGGGGCAAGAGACCCAGTACTTC
-	TRBV19	-	TRBJ1-5	CASSTVARAPAQHF	TGTGCCAGTAGTACTGTCGCGAGAGCTCCAGCCCAGCATTTT
-	TRBV6-5	-	TRBJ2-1	CASSYYTTGARGEQFF	TGTGCCAGCAGTTACTATACGACGGGGGCTCGGGGTGAGCAGTTCTTC
-	TRBV4-2	-	TRBJ1-5	CASSQVDGSDQPQHF	TGTGCCAGCAGCCAAGTTGACGGGTCGGATCAGCCCCAGCATTTT
TRBD1	TRBV11-2	-	TRBJ1-1	CASSPWTGHTEAFF	TGTGCCAGCAGCCCCTGGACAGGGCACACTGAAGCTTTCTTT
TRBD1	TRBV30	once	TRBJ1-2	CAWDRTGVNYGYTF	TGTGCCTGGGATCGGACAGGAGTAAACTATGGCTACACCTTC
-	TRBV4-1	few	TRBJ1-5	CASSNTAARQPQHF	TGCGCCAGCAGCAACACAGCGGCACGGCAGCCCCAGCATTTT
-	TRBV5-1	-	TRBJ1-1	CASGSNPDRDTEAFF	TGCGCCAGCGGCTCCAATCCAGACAGAGACACTGAAGCTTTCTTT
TRBD2	TRBV15	-	TRBJ2-3	CATSRDAGLSGGTDTQYF	TGTGCCACCAGCAGAGATGCGGGCCTTAGCGGGGGAACAGATACGCAGTATTTT
TRBD2	TRBV7-9	-	TRBJ2-3	CASSSGTSGSTDTQYF	TGTGCCAGCAGCTCCGGGACTAGCGGGAGCACAGATACGCAGTATTTT
TRBD1	TRBV5-4	-	TRBJ2-7	CASSQGQGRPYEQYF	TGTGCCAGCAGCCAGGGACAGGGAAGGCCCTACGAGCAGTACTTC
-	TRBV5-5	few	TRBJ1-4	CASSPRTATNEKLFF	TGTGCCAGCAGCCCCCGGACGGCAACTAATGAAAAACTGTTTTTT